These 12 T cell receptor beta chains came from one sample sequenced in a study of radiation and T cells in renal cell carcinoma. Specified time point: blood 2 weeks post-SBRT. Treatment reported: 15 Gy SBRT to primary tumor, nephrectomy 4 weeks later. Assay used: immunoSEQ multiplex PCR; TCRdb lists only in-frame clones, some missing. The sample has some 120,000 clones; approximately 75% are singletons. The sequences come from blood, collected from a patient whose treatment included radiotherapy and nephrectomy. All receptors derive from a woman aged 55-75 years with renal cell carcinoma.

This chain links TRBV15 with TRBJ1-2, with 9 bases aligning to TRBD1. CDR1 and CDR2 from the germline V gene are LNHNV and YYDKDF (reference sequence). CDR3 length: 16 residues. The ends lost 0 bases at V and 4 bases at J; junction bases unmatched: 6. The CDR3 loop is CATSRDRLQGAYGYTF. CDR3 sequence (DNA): TGTGCCACCAGCAGAGATCGATTACAGGGGGCCTATGGCTACACCTTC.

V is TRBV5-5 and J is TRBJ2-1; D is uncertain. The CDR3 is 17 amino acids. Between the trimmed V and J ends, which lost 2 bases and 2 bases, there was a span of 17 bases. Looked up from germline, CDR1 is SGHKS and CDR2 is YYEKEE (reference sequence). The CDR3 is CASSFLPSTAPYNEQFF. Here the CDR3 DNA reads TGTGCCAGCAGCTTCCTCCCGTCTACGGCACCCTACAATGAGCAGTTCTTC.

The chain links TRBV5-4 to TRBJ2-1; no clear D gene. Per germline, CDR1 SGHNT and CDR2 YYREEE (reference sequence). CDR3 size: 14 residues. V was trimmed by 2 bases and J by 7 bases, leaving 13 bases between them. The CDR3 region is CASSLPQLPNEQFF. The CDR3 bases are TGTGCCAGCAGCTTACCACAGTTACCTAATGAGCAGTTCTTC.

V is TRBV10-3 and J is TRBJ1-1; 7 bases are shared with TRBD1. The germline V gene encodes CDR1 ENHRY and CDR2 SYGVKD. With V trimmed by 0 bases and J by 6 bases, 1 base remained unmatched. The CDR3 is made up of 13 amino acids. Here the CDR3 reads CAISESGTAEAFF. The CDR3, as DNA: TGTGCCATCAGTGAGTCGGGGACAGCTGAAGCTTTCTTT.

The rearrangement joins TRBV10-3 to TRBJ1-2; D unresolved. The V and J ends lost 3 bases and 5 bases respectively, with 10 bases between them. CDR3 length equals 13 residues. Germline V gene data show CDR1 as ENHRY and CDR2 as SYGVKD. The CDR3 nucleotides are TGTGCCATCAGTGAAGATAATCTGTATGGCTACACCTTC. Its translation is CAISEDNLYGYTF.

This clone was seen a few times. Here the CDR3 DNA reads TGTGCCTGGGCAAAAGACAGGAATCAGCCCCAGCATTTT. Translating it yields CAWAKDRNQPQHF. This sequence joins TRBV30 and TRBJ1-5, with D possibly TRBD1 on 6 matching bases. The CDR3 consists of 13 residues. V dropped 5 bases and J dropped 4 bases, with 12 bases sitting between them. Germline-derived CDR1 and CDR2 are GTSNPN and SVGIG (reference sequence).

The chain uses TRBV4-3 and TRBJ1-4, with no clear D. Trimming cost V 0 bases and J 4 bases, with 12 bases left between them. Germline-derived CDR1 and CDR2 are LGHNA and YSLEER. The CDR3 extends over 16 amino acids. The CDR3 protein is CASSQDLHRLNEKLFF. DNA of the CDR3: TGCGCCAGCAGCCAAGATCTTCATCGGCTTAATGAAAAACTGTTTTTT.

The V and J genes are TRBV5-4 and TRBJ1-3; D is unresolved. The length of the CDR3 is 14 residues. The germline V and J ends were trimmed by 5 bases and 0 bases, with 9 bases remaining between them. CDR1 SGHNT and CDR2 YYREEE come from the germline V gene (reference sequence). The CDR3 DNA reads TGTGCCAGCAGTAGCAAGGGCTCTGGAAACACCATATATTTT. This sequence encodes CASSSKGSGNTIYF.

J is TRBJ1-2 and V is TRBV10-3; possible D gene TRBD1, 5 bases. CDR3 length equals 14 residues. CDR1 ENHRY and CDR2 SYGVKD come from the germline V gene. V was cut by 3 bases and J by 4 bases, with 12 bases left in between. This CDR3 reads CAISEKGESYGYTF. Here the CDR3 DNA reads TGTGCCATCAGTGAAAAAGGGGAATCCTATGGCTACACCTTC.

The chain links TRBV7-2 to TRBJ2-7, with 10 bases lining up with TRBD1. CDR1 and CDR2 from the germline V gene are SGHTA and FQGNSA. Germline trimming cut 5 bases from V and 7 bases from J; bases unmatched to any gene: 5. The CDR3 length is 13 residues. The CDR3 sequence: CASSRDRGLEQYF. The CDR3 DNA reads TGTGCCAGCAGCAGAGACAGGGGGCTTGAGCAGTACTTC.

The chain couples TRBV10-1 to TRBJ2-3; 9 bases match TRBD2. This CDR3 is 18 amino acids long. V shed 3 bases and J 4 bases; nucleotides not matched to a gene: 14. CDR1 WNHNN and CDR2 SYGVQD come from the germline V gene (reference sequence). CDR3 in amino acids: CASSDPLIGGGDPDTQYF. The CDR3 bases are TGCGCCAGCAGTGACCCCCTAATAGGCGGGGGGGACCCAGATACGCAGTATTTT.

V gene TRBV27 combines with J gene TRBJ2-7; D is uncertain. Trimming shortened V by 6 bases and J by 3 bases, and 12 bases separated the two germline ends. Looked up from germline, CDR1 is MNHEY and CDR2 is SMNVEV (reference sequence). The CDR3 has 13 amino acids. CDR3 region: CASSLTPIYEQYF. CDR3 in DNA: TGTGCCAGCAGCCTCACCCCTATCTACGAGCAGTACTTC.